This T cell receptor (beta chain) came from a study of siplizumab effects on memory and regulatory T cells. Whole-study results and caveats: Significantly reduced by siplizumab was the cumulative frequency of alloreactive sequences, namely those traceable to unstimulated CD4+ memory cells. Controls showed an average of approximately 27% Treg-derived mappable alloreactive CD4+ clones, while siplizumab showed around 70%.

In regard to this clone: The antigen remains undetermined.

This CDR3 spans 15 amino acids. The germline gives CDR1 SGHDT, CDR2 YYEEEE. V lost 4 bases to trimming and J lost 2 bases; unmatched junction nucleotides: 5. TCRdb's table, derived via immunoSEQ multiplex PCR, lists solely in-frame clones and lacks some. The data contain 100,000 or so clones, just over 90% of them singletons. The sample consisted of non-Treg CD4+ T cells sorted from blood. This chain connects TRBV5-6 to TRBJ1-3; 8 bases align to TRBD1. The source is a human donor in good health. DNA of the CDR3: TGTGCCAGCAGCCCCTCGGACAGGGCTGGAAACACCATATATTTT. Translation gives CASSPSDRAGNTIYF. Supplemented by reference TRBV5-6 and TRBJ1-3, the full variable domain reads DAGVTQSPTHLIKTRGQQVTLRCSPKSGHDTVSWYQQALGQGPQFIFQYYEEEERQRGNFPDRFSGHQFPNYSSELNVNALLLGDSALYLCASSPSDRAGNTIYFGEGSWLTVV.